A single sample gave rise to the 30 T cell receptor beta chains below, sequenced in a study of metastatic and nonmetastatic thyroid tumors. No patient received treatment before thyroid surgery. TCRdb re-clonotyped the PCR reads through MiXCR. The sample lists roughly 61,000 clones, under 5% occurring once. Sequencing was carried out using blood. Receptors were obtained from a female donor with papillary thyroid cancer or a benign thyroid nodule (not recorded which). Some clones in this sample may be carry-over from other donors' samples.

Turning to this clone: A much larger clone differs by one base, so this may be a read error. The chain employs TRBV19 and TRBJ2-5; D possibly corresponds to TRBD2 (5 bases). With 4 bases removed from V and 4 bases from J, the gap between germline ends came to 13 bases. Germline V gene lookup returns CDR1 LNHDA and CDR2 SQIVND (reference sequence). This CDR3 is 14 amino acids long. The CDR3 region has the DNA TGTGCCAGTAGTAAGGGAGTGATAGGAGAGACCCAGTACTTC. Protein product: CASSKGVIGETQYF. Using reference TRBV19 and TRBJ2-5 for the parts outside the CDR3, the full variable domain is DGGITQSPKYLFRKEGQNVTLSCEQNLNHDAMYWYRQDPGQGLRLIYYSQIVNDFQKGDIAEGYSVSREKKESFPLTVTSAQKNPTAFYLCASSKGVIGETQYFGPGTRLLVL.

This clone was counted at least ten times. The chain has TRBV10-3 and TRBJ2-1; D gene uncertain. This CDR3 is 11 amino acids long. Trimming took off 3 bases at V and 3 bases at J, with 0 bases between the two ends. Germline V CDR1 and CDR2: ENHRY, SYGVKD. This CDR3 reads CAISDYNEQFF. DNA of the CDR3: TGTGCCATCAGTGACTACAATGAGCAGTTCTTC.

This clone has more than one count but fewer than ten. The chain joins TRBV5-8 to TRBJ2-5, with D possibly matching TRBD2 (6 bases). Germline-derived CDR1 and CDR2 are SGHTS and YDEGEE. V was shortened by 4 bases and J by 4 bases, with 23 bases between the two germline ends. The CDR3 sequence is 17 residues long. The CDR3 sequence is CASSRQRGVGAGETQYF. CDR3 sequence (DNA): TGTGCCAGCAGCCGACAACGCGGGGTAGGGGCGGGAGAGACCCAGTACTTC.

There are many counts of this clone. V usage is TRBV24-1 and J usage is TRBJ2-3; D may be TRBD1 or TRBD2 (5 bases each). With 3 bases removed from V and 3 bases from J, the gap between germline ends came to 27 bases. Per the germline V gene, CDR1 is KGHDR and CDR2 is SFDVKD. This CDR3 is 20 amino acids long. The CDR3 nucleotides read TGTGCCACCAGTGATCCCCGACCGGGGCTAGTGAGGTCTAGGACAGATACGCAGTATTTT. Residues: CATSDPRPGLVRSRTDTQYF.

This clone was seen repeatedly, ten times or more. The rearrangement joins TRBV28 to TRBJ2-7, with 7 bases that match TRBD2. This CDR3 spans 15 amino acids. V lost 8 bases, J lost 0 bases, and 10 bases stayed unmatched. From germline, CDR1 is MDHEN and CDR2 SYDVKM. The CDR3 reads CASGGGRAVSYEQYF. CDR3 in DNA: TGTGCCAGCGGGGGGGGGAGGGCGGTCTCCTACGAGCAGTACTTC.

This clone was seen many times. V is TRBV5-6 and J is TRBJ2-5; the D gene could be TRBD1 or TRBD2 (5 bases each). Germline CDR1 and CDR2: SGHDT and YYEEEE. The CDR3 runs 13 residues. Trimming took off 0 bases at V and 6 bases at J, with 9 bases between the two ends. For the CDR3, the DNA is TGTGCCAGCAGCTTGGGGGGGAGCCAGACCCAGTACTTC. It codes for CASSLGGSQTQYF.

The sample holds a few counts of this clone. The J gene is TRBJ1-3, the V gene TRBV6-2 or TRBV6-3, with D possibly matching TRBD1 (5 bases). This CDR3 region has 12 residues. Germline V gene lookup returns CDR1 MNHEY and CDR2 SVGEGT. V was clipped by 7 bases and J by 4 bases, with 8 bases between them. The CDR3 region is CASMTDGNTIYF. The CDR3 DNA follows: TGTGCCAGCATGACAGACGGAAACACCATATATTTT.

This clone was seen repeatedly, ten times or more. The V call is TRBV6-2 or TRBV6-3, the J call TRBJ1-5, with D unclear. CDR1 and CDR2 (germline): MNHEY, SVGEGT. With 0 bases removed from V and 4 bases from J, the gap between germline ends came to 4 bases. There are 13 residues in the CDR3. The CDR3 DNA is TGTGCCAGCAGTTACTCGAAAAATCAGCCCCAGCATTTT. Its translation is CASSYSKNQPQHF.

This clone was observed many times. CDR3 loop: CASTDRTGKYEQYF. CDR3 coding DNA: TGTGCCAGCACCGATAGGACAGGGAAGTACGAGCAGTACTTC. The chain is built from TRBV28 and TRBJ2-7; 8 bases align to TRBD1. This CDR3 is built from 14 residues. The V segment lost 7 bases and the J segment 4 bases; nucleotides outside the gene matches: 9. The germline V gene has CDR1 MDHEN and CDR2 SYDVKM.

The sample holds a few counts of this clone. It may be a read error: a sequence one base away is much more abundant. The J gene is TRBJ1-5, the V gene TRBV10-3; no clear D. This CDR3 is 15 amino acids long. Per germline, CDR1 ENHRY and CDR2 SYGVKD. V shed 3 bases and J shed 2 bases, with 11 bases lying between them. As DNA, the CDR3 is TGTGCCATCAGTGACTCAAAGGGAGGCAATCAGCCCCAGCATTTT. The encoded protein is CAISDSKGGNQPQHF.

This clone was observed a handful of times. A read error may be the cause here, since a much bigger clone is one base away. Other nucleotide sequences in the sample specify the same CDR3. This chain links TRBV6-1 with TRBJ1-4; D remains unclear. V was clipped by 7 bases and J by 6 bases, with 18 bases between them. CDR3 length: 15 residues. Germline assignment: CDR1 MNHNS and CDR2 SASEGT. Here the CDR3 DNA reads TGTGCCAGCACTGGGTTCGGCCCCGATGATGAAAAACTGTTTTTT. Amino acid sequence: CASTGFGPDDEKLFF.

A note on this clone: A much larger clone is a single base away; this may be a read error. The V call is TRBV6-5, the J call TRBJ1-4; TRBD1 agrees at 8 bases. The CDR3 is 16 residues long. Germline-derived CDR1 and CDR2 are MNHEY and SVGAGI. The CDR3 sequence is CAISYRTGKANEKLFF. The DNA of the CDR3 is TGTGCCATCAGTTACCGGACAGGGAAGGCGAATGAAAAACTGTTTTTT.

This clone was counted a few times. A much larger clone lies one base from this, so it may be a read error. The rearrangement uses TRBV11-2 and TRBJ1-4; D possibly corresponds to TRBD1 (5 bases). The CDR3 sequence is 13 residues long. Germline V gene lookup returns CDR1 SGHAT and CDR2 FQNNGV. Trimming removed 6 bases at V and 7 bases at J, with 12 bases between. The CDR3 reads CASRPGLGEKLFF. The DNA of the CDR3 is TGTGCCAGCAGACCGGGACTTGGTGAAAAACTGTTTTTT.

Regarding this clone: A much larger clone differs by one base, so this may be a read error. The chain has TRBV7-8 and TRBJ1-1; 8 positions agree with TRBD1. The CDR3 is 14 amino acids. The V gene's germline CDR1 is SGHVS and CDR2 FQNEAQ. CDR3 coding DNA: TGTGCCAGCAGCTTAGGACAGGGGAACACTGAAGCTTTATTT. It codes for CASSLGQGNTEALF.

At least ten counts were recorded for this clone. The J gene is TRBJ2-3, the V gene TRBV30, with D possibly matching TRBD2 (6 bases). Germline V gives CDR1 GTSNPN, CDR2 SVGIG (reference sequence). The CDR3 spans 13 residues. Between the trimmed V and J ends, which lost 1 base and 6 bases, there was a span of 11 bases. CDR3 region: CAWSGGRGDTQYF. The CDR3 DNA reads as TGTGCCTGGAGTGGAGGGCGGGGCGATACGCAGTATTTT.

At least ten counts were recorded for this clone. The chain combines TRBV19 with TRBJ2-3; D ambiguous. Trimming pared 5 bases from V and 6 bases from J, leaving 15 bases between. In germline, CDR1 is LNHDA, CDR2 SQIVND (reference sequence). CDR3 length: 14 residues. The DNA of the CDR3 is TGTGCCAGTAGTCTCAGACTGGCAACGGATACGCAGTATTTT. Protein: CASSLRLATDTQYF.

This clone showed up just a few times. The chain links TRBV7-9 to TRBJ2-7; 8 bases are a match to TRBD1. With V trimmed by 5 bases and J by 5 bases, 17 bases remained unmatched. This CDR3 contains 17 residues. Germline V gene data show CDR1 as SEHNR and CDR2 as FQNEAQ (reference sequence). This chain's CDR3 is CASSPLGLAGGADEQYF. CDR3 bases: TGTGCCAGCAGCCCACTTGGTTTGGCAGGGGGCGCGGACGAGCAGTACTTC.

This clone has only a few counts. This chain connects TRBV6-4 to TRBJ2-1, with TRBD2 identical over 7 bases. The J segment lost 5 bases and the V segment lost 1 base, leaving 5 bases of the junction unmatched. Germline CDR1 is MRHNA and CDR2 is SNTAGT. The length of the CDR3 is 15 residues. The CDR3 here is CASSDWAGDHNEQFF. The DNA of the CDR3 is TGTGCCAGCAGTGACTGGGCGGGAGACCACAATGAGCAGTTCTTC.

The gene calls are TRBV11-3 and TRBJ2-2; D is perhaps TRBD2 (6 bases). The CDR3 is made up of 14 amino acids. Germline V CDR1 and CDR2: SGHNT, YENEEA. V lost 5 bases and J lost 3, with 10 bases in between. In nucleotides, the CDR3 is TGTGCCAGCAGCCTTAGCGGAGACACCGGGGAGCTGTTTTTT. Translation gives CASSLSGDTGELFF.

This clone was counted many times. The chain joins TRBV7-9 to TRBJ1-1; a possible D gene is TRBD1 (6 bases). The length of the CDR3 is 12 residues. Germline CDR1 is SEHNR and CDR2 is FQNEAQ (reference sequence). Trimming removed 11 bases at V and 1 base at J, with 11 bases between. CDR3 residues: CAEVGGNTEAFF. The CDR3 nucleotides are TGTGCCGAAGTAGGGGGGAACACTGAAGCTTTCTTT.

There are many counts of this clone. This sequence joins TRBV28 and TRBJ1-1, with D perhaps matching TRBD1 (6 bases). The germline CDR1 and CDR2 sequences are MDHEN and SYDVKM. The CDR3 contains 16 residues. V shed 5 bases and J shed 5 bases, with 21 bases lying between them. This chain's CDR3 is CASSARGGGMVTEAFF. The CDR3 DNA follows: TGTGCCAGCAGTGCCCGCGGAGGGGGTATGGTTACTGAAGCTTTCTTT.

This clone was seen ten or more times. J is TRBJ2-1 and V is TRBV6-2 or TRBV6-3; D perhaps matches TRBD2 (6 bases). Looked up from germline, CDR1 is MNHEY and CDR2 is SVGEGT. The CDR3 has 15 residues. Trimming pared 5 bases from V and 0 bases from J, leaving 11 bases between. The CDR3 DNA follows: TGTGCCAGCAGTCCTAGCGAGTTCTCCTACAATGAGCAGTTCTTC. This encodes CASSPSEFSYNEQFF.

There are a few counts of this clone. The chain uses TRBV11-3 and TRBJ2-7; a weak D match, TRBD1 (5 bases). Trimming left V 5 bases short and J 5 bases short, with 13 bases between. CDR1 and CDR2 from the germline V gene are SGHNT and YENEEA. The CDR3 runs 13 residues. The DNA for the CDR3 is TGTGCCAGCAGCCACATTCAGGGCCACGAGCAGTACTTC. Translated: CASSHIQGHEQYF. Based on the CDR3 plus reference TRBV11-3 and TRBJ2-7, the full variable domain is EAGVVQSPRYKIIEKKQPVAFWCNPISGHNTLYWYLQNLGQGPELLIRYENEEAVDDSQLPKDRFSAERLKGVDSTLKIQPAELGDSAVYLCASSHIQGHEQYFGPGTRLTVT.

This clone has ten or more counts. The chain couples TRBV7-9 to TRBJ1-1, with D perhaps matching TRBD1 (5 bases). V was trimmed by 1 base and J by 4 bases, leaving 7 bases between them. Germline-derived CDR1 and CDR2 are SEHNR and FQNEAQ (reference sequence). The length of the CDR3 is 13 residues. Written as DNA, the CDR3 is TGTGCCAGCAGCTTAGAAGGGGTCACTGAAGCTTTCTTT. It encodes CASSLEGVTEAFF.

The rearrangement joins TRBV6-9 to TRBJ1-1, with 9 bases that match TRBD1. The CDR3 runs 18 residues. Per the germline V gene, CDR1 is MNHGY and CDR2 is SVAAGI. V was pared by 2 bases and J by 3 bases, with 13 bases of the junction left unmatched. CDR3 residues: CASSYKTGGMAGDTEAFF. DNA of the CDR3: TGTGCCAGCAGTTATAAAACAGGGGGCATGGCTGGGGACACTGAAGCTTTCTTT.

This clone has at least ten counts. Here the CDR3 DNA reads TGCAGTGCTAGAGATCGGGGGAAAGATACGCAGTATTTT. Amino acids: CSARDRGKDTQYF. The J gene is TRBJ2-3, the V gene TRBV20-1; TRBD2 might be the D (6 bases). V was shortened by 0 bases and J by 5 bases, with 9 bases between the two germline ends. This CDR3 has 13 residues. The germline CDR1 and CDR2 sequences are DFQATT and SNEGSKA (reference sequence).

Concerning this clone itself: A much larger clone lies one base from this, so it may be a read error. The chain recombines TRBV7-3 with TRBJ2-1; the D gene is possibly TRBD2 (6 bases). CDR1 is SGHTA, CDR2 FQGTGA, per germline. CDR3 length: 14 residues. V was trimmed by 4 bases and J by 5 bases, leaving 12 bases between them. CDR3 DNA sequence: TGTGCCAGCAGCTCCTGGACTACAAACAATGAGCAGTTCTTC. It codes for CASSSWTTNNEQFF.

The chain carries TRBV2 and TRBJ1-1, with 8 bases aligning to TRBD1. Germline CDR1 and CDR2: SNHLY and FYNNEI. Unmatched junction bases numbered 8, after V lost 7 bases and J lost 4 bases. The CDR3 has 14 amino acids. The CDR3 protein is CASKGQAVITEAFF. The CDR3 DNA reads TGTGCCAGCAAGGGACAGGCGGTGATCACTGAAGCTTTCTTT.

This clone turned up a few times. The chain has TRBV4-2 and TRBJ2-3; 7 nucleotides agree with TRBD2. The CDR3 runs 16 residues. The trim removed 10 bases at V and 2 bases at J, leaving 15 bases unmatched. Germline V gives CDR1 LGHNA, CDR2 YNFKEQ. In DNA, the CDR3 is TGTGCCATTAGCCCCCCTCAGCGGGAACCCACAGATACGCAGTATTTT. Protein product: CAISPPQREPTDTQYF.

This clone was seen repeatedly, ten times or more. CDR3 region: CASSLGDREDNYEQYF. Here the CDR3 DNA reads TGCGCCAGCAGCTTGGGGGACAGGGAGGATAACTACGAGCAGTACTTC. This chain links TRBV5-1 with TRBJ2-7; 9 bases fit TRBD1. This CDR3 has 16 amino acids. V was clipped by 0 bases and J by 3 bases; unmatched bases: 7. Germline loops: CDR1 SGHRS, CDR2 YFSETQ.